These 28 T cell receptor beta chains were sequenced from one sample in a study of T cell clonality in common variable immunodeficiency. Method: immunoSEQ multiplex PCR; TCRdb's copy keeps in-frame clones and lacks some. The sample shows about 40,000 clones, none of them appearing just once. The source material was peripheral blood mononuclear cells. The receptors derive from a person between 18 and 75 years old in good health.

A few counts support this clone. The observed sequence ends 3 residues before the CDR3 terminus, with the missing tail filled in from the germline J gene. The gene calls are TRBV5-1 and TRBJ2-7; possibly TRBD2 for D (5 bases). The CDR3 totals 17 residues. The V gene's germline CDR1 is SGHRS and CDR2 YFSETQ. V was cut by 0 bases and J by 3 bases, with 19 bases left in between. Here the CDR3 reads CASSLEGGYKVDYEQYF. CDR3 bases read: TGCGCCAGCAGCTTGGAAGGCGGGTATAAGGTTGACTACGAG.

The sample holds many counts of this clone. The CDR3 end falls 3 residues outside the read, so it is completed with the germline J gene. V gene TRBV20-1 combines with J gene TRBJ1-5; 7 bases are shared with TRBD1. Germline loops: CDR1 DFQATT, CDR2 SNEGSKA (reference sequence). The CDR3 runs 18 residues. The ends lost 4 bases at V and 0 bases at J; junction bases unmatched: 15. CDR3 sequence reads: CSATQQYEGAYSNQPQHF. CDR3 bases read: TGCAGTGCTACCCAGCAGTACGAGGGGGCTTATAGCAATCAGCCC.

This clone was seen repeatedly, ten times or more. The CDR3 is cut off 3 residues early in the read; its end comes from the germline J gene. The J gene is TRBJ2-1, the V gene TRBV7-2; 12 bases line up with TRBD2. V lost 3 bases, J lost 9 bases, and 6 bases stayed unmatched. This CDR3 comprises 15 residues. CDR1 SGHTA and CDR2 FQGNSA come from the germline V gene. The CDR3 region is CASSFTPSGGAEQFF. The sequenced CDR3 bases are TGTGCCAGCAGCTTCACCCCTAGCGGGGGGGCTGAG.

This clone was found many times. The CDR3 extends 3 residues past the end of the read, so its final part is completed from the germline J gene. V is TRBV2 and J is TRBJ1-6; 7 nucleotides agree with TRBD1. The CDR3 extends over 13 amino acids. V shed 6 bases and J 7 bases; nucleotides not matched to a gene: 3. Per the germline V gene, CDR1 is SNHLY and CDR2 is FYNNEI. CDR3 sequence: CASRETGNSPLHF. CDR3 DNA, as far as it was read: TGTGCCAGCAGGGAGACAGGGAATTCACCC. The full variable domain, its missing parts supplied by reference TRBV2 and TRBJ1-6, is EPEVTQTPSHQVTQMGQEVILRCVPISNHLYFYWYRQILGQKVEFLVSFYNNEISEKSEIFDDQFSVERPDGSNFTLKIRSTKLEDSAMYFCASRETGNSPLHFGNGTRLTVT.

This clone was detected only a few times. The CDR3 is CASGQGAKTEETQYF. CDR3 DNA (partial): TGTGCCAGCGGTCAGGGGGCCAAAACCGAAGAGACC. The rearrangement uses TRBV2 and TRBJ2-5; TRBD1 matches 8 bases. The read stops 3 residues short of the end of the CDR3; the missing end is completed from the germline J gene. The CDR3 is 15 amino acids. From germline, CDR1 is SNHLY and CDR2 FYNNEI. Trimming at V came to 8 bases and at J to 3 bases, leaving 11 bases not matched to a gene.

This clone has only a few counts. The read halts 3 residues ahead of the CDR3 end, with the missing end drawn from the germline J gene. The chain employs TRBV4-2 and TRBJ2-7; 7 nucleotides align to TRBD1. CDR1 LGHNA and CDR2 YNFKEQ come from the germline V gene. There are 19 residues in the CDR3. V dropped 4 bases and J dropped 3; count of bases not matched to a gene: 21. The sequenced part of the CDR3 DNA is TGTGCCAGCAGCCCGCGACAGGGCGAGGGGCGACTGGACTTCTACGAG. It encodes CASSPRQGEGRLDFYE. The complete CDR3 protein is CASSPRQGEGRLDFYEQYF.

This clone has ten or more counts. The CDR3 goes on 3 residues after the read ends, and that part is filled in from the germline J gene. The J gene is TRBJ2-3, the V gene TRBV2; the D is unclear. This CDR3 spans 14 amino acids. The germline gives CDR1 SNHLY, CDR2 FYNNEI. Trimming removed 8 bases from V and 1 base from J, with 13 bases in between. The CDR3 protein is CASGGTTRTDTQYF. Partial CDR3 DNA: TGTGCCAGCGGCGGAACGACTCGCACAGATACG.

In this sample, this clone turned up many times. The read ends 3 residues before the CDR3 terminus; that terminus is restored from the germline J gene. The chain uses TRBV18 and TRBJ2-5; weak D call: TRBD1 (5 bases). Germline V CDR1 and CDR2: KGHSH, LQKENI. The CDR3 spans 15 residues. The V and J ends lost 2 bases and 2 bases respectively, with 12 bases between them. The part of the CDR3 DNA that was read is TGTGCCAGCTCACCATGGGGCACAAATCAAGAGACC. This translates into CASSPWGTNQET. The full CDR3 protein is CASSPWGTNQETQYF.

Concerning this clone itself: The read stops 3 residues short of the end of the CDR3; the missing end is completed from the germline J gene. The chain couples TRBV6-4 to TRBJ2-7; the D gene is possibly TRBD1 (5 bases). CDR1 and CDR2 from the germline V gene are MRHNA and SNTAGT. The CDR3 consists of 14 residues. V lost 0 bases and J lost 2, with 8 bases in between. The CDR3 loop reads CASSDSSGPYEQYF. The part of the CDR3 DNA that was read is TGTGCCAGCAGTGACTCCTCAGGGCCCTACGAG.

This clone was recorded many times. The sequence runs out 3 residues before the end of the CDR3; the remainder is reconstructed from the germline J gene. Other DNA sequences within the sample encode an identical CDR3. J is TRBJ2-7 and V is TRBV20-1; TRBD2 matches at 8 bases. Germline loops: CDR1 DFQATT, CDR2 SNEGSKA (reference sequence). CDR3 length equals 14 residues. The J segment lost 5 bases and the V segment lost 3 bases, leaving 9 bases of the junction unmatched. CDR3 DNA (partial): TGCAGTGCTAGTTACAGCGGGAGCTTGCACGAG. It specifies CSASYSGSLHE. The full-length CDR3 reads as CSASYSGSLHEQYF.

Ten or more counts support this clone. The part of the CDR3 DNA that was read is TGTGCCAGCAGCCCTGAGGACAGGGGAAAGACC. It yields the protein CASSPEDRGKT. The CDR3 in its entirety is CASSPEDRGKTQYF. The chain recombines TRBV7-6 with TRBJ2-5; 9 bases line up with TRBD1. Read sequence stops 3 residues before the CDR3 end, and the germline J gene provides the missing end. Germline lookup yields CDR1 SGHVS and CDR2 FNYEAQ. CDR3 length equals 14 residues. With V trimmed by 5 bases and J by 6 bases, 7 bases remained unmatched.

This clone was seen only a few times. A read error may produce the germline difference seen at one junction end. The read ends 3 residues shy of where the CDR3 ends; the end is completed using the germline J gene. V and J are TRBV2 and TRBJ2-1, with 10 bases that match TRBD2. The CDR3 spans 14 residues. Germline V gene sequence: CDR1 SNHLY, CDR2 FYNNEI. Incomplete CDR3 DNA: TGTGCCAGCAATGAACTAGCGGGATCTCTTGAG. It codes for CASNELAGSLE. The complete CDR3 protein is CASNELAGSLEQFF.

At least ten counts were recorded for this clone. The CDR3 goes on 3 residues after the read ends, and that part is filled in from the germline J gene. The chain uses TRBV19 and TRBJ1-5, with TRBD1 as a possible D gene (6 bases). V was shortened by 7 bases and J by 1 base, with 17 bases between the two germline ends. Germline values: CDR1 LNHDA, CDR2 SQIVND (reference sequence). The CDR3 runs 16 residues. CDR3 DNA, as far as it was read: TGTGCCAGTACCACGGAGGACAGCATCAGCAATCAGCCC. It is translated as CASTTEDSISNQP. The full CDR3 is CASTTEDSISNQPQHF.

In its sample, this clone is medium-sized. The CDR3 end falls 3 residues outside the read, so it is completed with the germline J gene. The V gene is TRBV20-1, the J gene TRBJ2-3; TRBD2 agrees at 10 bases. The junction had 5 bases not matched to a gene; V was cut back by 2 bases and J by 3 bases. This CDR3 comprises 15 residues. Germline CDR1 is DFQATT and CDR2 is SNEGSKA (reference sequence). CDR3 DNA, as far as it was read: TGCAGTGCTAGAAACAGCGGGAGGGCTACAGATACG. Translated, it gives CSARNSGRATDT. The entire CDR3 protein is CSARNSGRATDTQYF.

For this clone: The read comes to an end 3 residues before the CDR3 does, leaving the germline J gene to fill in the end. V gene TRBV18 combines with J gene TRBJ1-1; 7 bases are a match to TRBD1. The CDR3 sequence is 13 residues long. The germline CDR1 and CDR2 sequences are KGHSH and LQKENI. The part of the CDR3 DNA that was read is TGTGCCAGCTCACCGAACAGGGGAGGGGTG. Translation: CASSPNRGGV. Given in full, the CDR3 is CASSPNRGGVAFF.

Comment on this clone: The read finishes 3 residues shy of the CDR3 end, and the germline J gene is used to complete it. V usage is TRBV5-6 and J usage is TRBJ2-2; perhaps TRBD1 as D (5 bases). Per the germline V gene, CDR1 is SGHDT and CDR2 is YYEEEE. The CDR3 contains 14 residues. CDR3: CASSFQGINEKLFF. The CDR3 DNA, read in part, is TGTGCCAGCAGCTTCCAGGGAATTAATGAAAAG.

This clone was counted at least ten times. The missing CDR3 end, 3 residues past where the read stops, is filled in from the germline J gene. The gene calls are TRBV7-3 and TRBJ2-1; 9 bases line up with TRBD1. Germline CDR1 is SGHTA and CDR2 is FQGTGA. The V gene end was trimmed by 8 bases and the J gene end by 4 bases; junction bases not matched to a gene: 15. This CDR3 region has 17 residues. CDR3 DNA, as far as it was read: TGTGCCAGCGCCTCCCAGGGGGGACAGGGTAGATACAATGAG. Encoded protein: CASASQGGQGRYNE. The full CDR3 protein reads CASASQGGQGRYNEQFF.

This clone came up a few times. The read ends 3 residues early relative to the CDR3; the germline J gene fills the gap. The chain recombines TRBV20-1 with TRBJ2-3; D perhaps matches TRBD1 (6 bases). This CDR3 has 12 amino acids. The germline V gene encodes CDR1 DFQATT and CDR2 SNEGSKA (reference sequence). The CDR3 is CSATQGNQPQYF. CDR3 DNA, as far as it was read: TGCAGTGCTACTCAGGGGAATCAGCCG.

In its sample, this clone was seen many times. The read comes to an end 3 residues before the CDR3 does, leaving the germline J gene to fill in the end. The chain carries TRBV30 and TRBJ1-1; the match to TRBD1 covers 10 bases. The V gene's germline CDR1 is GTSNPN and CDR2 SVGIG (reference sequence). The CDR3 has 16 residues. The covered CDR3 bases are TGTGCCTGGAGTGACTACCCTCGGACAGGGGGGCCAGAA. Its translation: CAWSDYPRTGGPE. The whole CDR3 is CAWSDYPRTGGPEAFF.

As for this clone: The read finishes 3 residues shy of the CDR3 end, and the germline J gene is used to complete it. This chain links TRBV2 with TRBJ2-7, with 10 bases matching TRBD1. J was trimmed by 4 bases and V by 6 bases; bases with no gene match: 12. The CDR3 covers 16 residues. Germline loops: CDR1 SNHLY, CDR2 FYNNEI. Here the CDR3 reads CASRLLEGTGAYEQYF. The sequenced part of the CDR3 DNA is TGTGCCAGCAGACTCTTAGAGGGGACAGGGGCATACGAG.

This clone was observed a few times. The sequenced part of the CDR3 DNA is TGCGCCAGCGGGACCGGGACTAGCGCCTACGAG. It translates to CASGTGTSAYE. In full, the CDR3 reads CASGTGTSAYEQYF. This sequence joins TRBV5-1 and TRBJ2-7; 10 bases align to TRBD2. The read gets to within 3 residues of the CDR3 end, and the germline J gene fills in the rest. This CDR3 has 14 residues. CDR1 and CDR2 (germline): SGHRS, YFSETQ. V was pared by 7 bases and J by 2 bases, with 6 bases of the junction left unmatched.

As to this clone: With the read ending 3 residues before the CDR3 end, the germline J gene is used to fill in that end. V and J are TRBV7-9 and TRBJ2-1; 9 nucleotides align to TRBD2. V gave up 2 bases and J gave up 7 bases; unmatched junction bases: 6. The CDR3 sequence is 15 residues long. The germline V gene has CDR1 SEHNR and CDR2 FQNEAQ (reference sequence). The CDR3 bases that were read are TGTGCCAGCAGCTTATTGGTAGCGGGGGAAAATGAG. Protein sequence: CASSLLVAGENE. The CDR3 reads in full as CASSLLVAGENEQFF. Full variable domain (rest looked up from reference TRBV7-9 and TRBJ2-1): DTGVSQNPRHKITKRGQNVTFRCDPISEHNRLYWYRQTLGQGPEFLTYFQNEAQLEKSRLLSDRFSAERPKGSFSTLEIQRTEQGDSAMYLCASSLLVAGENEQFFGPGTRLTVL.

At least ten counts were recorded for this clone. With the read ending 3 residues before the CDR3 end, the germline J gene is used to fill in that end. The J gene is TRBJ2-7, the V gene TRBV19; 9 positions agree with TRBD1. The CDR3 is made up of 13 amino acids. Germline CDR1 LNHDA, CDR2 SQIVND (reference sequence). With 10 bases clipped from V and 3 bases from J, the junction kept 7 bases outside the gene matches. Here the CDR3 reads CATGRDRDYEQYF. Incomplete CDR3 DNA: TGTGCCACCGGAAGGGACAGGGACTACGAG.

At least ten counts were recorded for this clone. The observed sequence ends 3 residues before the CDR3 terminus, with the missing tail filled in from the germline J gene. V usage is TRBV5-1 and J usage is TRBJ2-2, with D uncertain. The CDR3 totals 14 residues. V lost 3 bases and J 3 bases, leaving 9 bases between the germline ends. The germline CDR1 and CDR2 sequences are SGHRS and YFSETQ. The CDR3 here is CASSSDTHTGELFF. The sequenced part of the CDR3 DNA is TGCGCCAGCAGCTCCGACACACACACCGGGGAG.

This clone occurred many times. The CDR3 extends 3 residues past the end of the read, so its final part is completed from the germline J gene. Other nucleotide sequences in the sample specify the same CDR3. V is TRBV15 and J is TRBJ2-5; D possibly corresponds to TRBD1 (5 bases). The CDR3 loop spans 14 amino acids. The germline gives CDR1 LNHNV, CDR2 YYDKDF (reference sequence). V was pared by 0 bases and J by 1 base, with 6 bases between. The sequenced CDR3 bases are TGTGCCACCAGCAGAGATAGGGGCCAAGAGACC. Translating it yields CATSRDRGQET. The full CDR3 reads CATSRDRGQETQYF.

This clone has at least ten counts. The CDR3 goes on 3 residues after the read ends, and that part is filled in from the germline J gene. The chain is built from TRBV18 and TRBJ2-1; 7 nucleotides line up with TRBD2. CDR3 length: 18 amino acids. From germline, CDR1 is KGHSH and CDR2 LQKENI. Losses at the gene ends were 0 bases for V and 4 bases for J; bases not matched to a gene: 12. CDR3 DNA (partial): TGTGCCAGCTCACCACCGTTGGGGGGTAGCGGGTCTTACAATGAG. Residues: CASSPPLGGSGSYNE. From start to end, the CDR3 is CASSPPLGGSGSYNEQFF.

The DNA read from the CDR3 is TGCGCCAGCAGCAGGACAGGGTCTTTAAGCACAGATACC. Its translation: CASSRTGSLSTDT. The CDR3 in its entirety is CASSRTGSLSTDTYTF. The J gene is TRBJ1-2, the V gene TRBV5-1; 8 bases line up with TRBD1. The read ends 3 residues before the CDR3 terminus; that terminus is restored from the germline J gene. The CDR3 loop spans 16 amino acids. The germline gives CDR1 SGHRS, CDR2 YFSETQ. The full variable domain, rest sourced from reference TRBV5-1 and TRBJ1-2, is KAGVTQTPRYLIKTRGQQVTLSCSPISGHRSVSWYQQTPGQGLQFLFEYFSETQRNKGNFPGRFSGRQFSNSRSEMNVSTLELGDSALYLCASSRTGSLSTDTYTFGSGTRLTVV.

On this clone itself: Sequencing ends 3 residues short of the CDR3 end; the germline J gene provides the rest. The chain carries TRBV7-3 and TRBJ2-7; 9 positions agree with TRBD2. The junction had 7 bases not matched to a gene; V was cut back by 5 bases and J by 5 bases. Germline V gene sequence: CDR1 SGHTA, CDR2 FQGTGA. This CDR3 is built from 14 residues. This chain's CDR3 is CASSPRGTSNEQYF. CDR3 DNA, as far as it was read: TGTGCCAGCAGCCCGAGGGGGACTAGCAACGAG.